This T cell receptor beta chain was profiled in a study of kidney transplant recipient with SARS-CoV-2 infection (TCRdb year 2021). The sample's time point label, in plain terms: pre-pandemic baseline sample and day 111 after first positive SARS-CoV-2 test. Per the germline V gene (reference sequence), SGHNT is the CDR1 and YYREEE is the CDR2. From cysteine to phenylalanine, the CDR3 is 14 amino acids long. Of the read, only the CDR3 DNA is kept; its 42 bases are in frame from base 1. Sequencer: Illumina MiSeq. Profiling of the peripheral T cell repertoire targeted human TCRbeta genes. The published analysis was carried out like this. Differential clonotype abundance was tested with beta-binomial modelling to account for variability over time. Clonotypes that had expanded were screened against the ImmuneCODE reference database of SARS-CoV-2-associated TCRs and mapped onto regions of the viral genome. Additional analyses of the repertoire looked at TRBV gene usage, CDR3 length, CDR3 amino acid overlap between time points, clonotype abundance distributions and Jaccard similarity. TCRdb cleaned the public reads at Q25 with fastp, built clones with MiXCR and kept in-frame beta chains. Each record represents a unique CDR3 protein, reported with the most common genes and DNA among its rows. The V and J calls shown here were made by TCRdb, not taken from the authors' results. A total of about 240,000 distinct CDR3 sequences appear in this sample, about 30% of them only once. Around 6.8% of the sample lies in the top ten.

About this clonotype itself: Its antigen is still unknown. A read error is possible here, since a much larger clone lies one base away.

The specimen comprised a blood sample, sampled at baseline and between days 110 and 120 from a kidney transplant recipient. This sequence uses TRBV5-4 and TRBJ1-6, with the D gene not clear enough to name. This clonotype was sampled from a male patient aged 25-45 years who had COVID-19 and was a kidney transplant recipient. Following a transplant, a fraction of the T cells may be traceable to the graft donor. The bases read TGTACCAGCAGCTGGGAGATTGATAATTCACCCCTCCACTTT. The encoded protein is CTSSWEIDNSPLHF.